Given below is one TCR beta chain in context. The sample belongs to a study of tumor and adjacent non-tumor tissue in lung cancer. Study-wide background: Each sample yielded a few million productive TCRbeta reads on average.

TCRbeta libraries were built with three rounds of nested PCR, modified from ARM-PCR. TCRdb used MiXCR to reprocess the multiplex PCR reads, holding one entry per CDR3 protein. The sample includes 89,000 or so distinct CDR3 sequences, around three fifths of them seen just once. V shed 7 bases, J shed 5 bases, and the junction held 16 bases outside the gene matches. The CDR3 loop spans 17 amino acids. Germline V gene data show CDR1 as SEHNR and CDR2 as FQNEAQ (reference sequence). No cell sorting was done before RNA was extracted from the tissue. Newly diagnosed lung cancer patients had thoracic surgery in China, August–late 2014, without prior chemotherapy.

Sequences were obtained from lung tumor tissue. This chain connects TRBV7-9 to TRBJ2-2, with 7 bases that match TRBD2. The TCR sequence derives from a man between 65 and 85 years old with non-small cell lung cancer. The CDR3 nucleotides read TGTGCCAGCAACCTTGGGCTGGCGGGAGTCGGAACCGGGGAGCTGTTTTTT. It encodes CASNLGLAGVGTGELFF. The whole variable domain, remainder taken from reference TRBV7-9 and TRBJ2-2, is DTGVSQNPRHKITKRGQNVTFRCDPISEHNRLYWYRQTLGQGPEFLTYFQNEAQLEKSRLLSDRFSAERPKGSFSTLEIQRTEQGDSAMYLCASNLGLAGVGTGELFFGEGSRLTVL.